Shown below are 4 T cell receptor beta chains from a single sample sequenced in a study of shared clonotypes between healthy human individuals. Some clones are missing from TCRdb's copy, which holds only in-frame ones; the method was immunoSEQ multiplex PCR. The data hold some 1.4 million clones, with approximately 97% observed a single time. Sequences were obtained from naive CD4+ T cells sorted from blood. Subset reported: CD45RA+ positively selected. These receptors were taken from a man between 25 and 39 years old in good health.

The chain links TRBV6-1 to TRBJ2-7; the D gene could be TRBD1 or TRBD2 (6 bases each). CDR3 size: 16 residues. Trimming took 4 bases from V and 2 from J, leaving 18 bases between them. In germline, CDR1 is MNHNS, CDR2 SASEGT. CDR3 sequence: CASSAPGGGKPYEQYF. The CDR3 DNA reads as TGTGCCAGCAGTGCACCTGGAGGGGGGAAACCCTACGAGCAGTACTTC.

As for this clone: Other DNA sequences in this specimen translate into the identical CDR3. The chain has TRBV27 and TRBJ1-2; 7 bases agree with TRBD1. Germline V gene lookup returns CDR1 MNHEY and CDR2 SMNVEV (reference sequence). J was trimmed by 8 bases and V by 6 bases; bases with no gene match: 6. The CDR3 length is 12 residues. In DNA form, the CDR3 reads TGTGCCAGCAGCCCCAGGGGGTACGGCTACACCTTC. This gives the protein CASSPRGYGYTF.

The chain links TRBV18 to TRBJ2-7, with 8 positions matching TRBD1. V lost 2 bases and J lost 3; bases outside the gene matches: 6. Germline lookup yields CDR1 KGHSH and CDR2 LQKENI. The CDR3 loop spans 15 amino acids. Written as DNA, the CDR3 is TGTGCCAGCTCACCAAAAGCCGACAGGGGCTACGAGCAGTACTTC. It is translated as CASSPKADRGYEQYF.

This chain links TRBV10-2 with TRBJ2-3; 10 positions agree with TRBD2. The germline V gene encodes CDR1 WSHSY and CDR2 SAAADI. This CDR3 contains 21 residues. The V segment lost 6 bases and the J segment 4 bases; nucleotides outside the gene matches: 25. CDR3 DNA: TGCGCCAGCAGCTTCAAAACGGTGGGGCTAGCGGGAGAAAGTCGGGCAGATACGCAGTATTTT. Protein product: CASSFKTVGLAGESRADTQYF.